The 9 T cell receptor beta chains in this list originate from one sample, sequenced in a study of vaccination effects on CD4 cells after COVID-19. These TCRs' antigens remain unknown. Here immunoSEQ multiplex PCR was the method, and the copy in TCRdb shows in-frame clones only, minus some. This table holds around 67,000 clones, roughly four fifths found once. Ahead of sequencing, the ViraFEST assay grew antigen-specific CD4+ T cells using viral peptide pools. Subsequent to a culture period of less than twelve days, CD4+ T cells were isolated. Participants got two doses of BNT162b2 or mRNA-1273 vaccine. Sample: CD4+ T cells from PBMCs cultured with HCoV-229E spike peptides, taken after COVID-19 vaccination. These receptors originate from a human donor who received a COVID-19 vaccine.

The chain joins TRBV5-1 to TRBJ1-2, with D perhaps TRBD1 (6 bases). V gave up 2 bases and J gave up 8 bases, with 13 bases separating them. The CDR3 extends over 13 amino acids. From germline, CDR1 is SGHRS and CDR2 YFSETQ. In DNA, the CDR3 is TGCGCCAGCAGCTTCGACGCCGGGGGCGGCTACACCTTC. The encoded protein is CASSFDAGGGYTF.

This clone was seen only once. CDR3 nucleotides: TGCAGTGCTAGTACTAGCGGGGGGGCCGGGAATACGCAGTATTTT. It specifies CSASTSGGAGNTQYF. J is TRBJ2-3 and V is TRBV20-1; 13 bases are a match to TRBD2. There are 15 residues in the CDR3. After removal of 3 bases from V and 7 bases from J, the junction contained 7 bases not matched to a gene. Germline V gene lookup returns CDR1 DFQATT and CDR2 SNEGSKA (reference sequence).

For the CDR3, the DNA is TGTGCCAGCAGCTTAGTGGCGACTGAAGAGACCCAGTACTTC. Translating it yields CASSLVATEETQYF. This chain joins TRBV7-8 and TRBJ2-5; D remains ambiguous. This CDR3 has 14 amino acids. V shed 1 base and J shed 3 bases, with 9 bases lying between them. Germline V gene sequence: CDR1 SGHVS, CDR2 FQNEAQ.

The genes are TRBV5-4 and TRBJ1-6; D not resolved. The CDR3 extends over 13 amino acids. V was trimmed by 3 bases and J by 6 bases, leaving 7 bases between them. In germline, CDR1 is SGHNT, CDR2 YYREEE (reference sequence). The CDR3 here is CASSYPRNSPLHF. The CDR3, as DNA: TGTGCCAGCAGCTACCCCCGTAATTCACCCCTCCACTTT.

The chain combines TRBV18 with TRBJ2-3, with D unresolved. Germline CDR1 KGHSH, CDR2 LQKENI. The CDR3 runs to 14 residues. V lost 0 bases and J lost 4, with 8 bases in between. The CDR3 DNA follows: TGTGCCAGCTCACCACCGGGGTCGGCAGATACGCAGTATTTT. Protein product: CASSPPGSADTQYF.

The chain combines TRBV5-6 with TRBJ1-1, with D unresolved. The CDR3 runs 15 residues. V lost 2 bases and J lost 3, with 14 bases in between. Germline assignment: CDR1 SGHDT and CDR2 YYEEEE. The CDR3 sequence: CASSFLDLRDTEAFF. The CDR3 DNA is TGTGCCAGCAGCTTTTTAGACCTTAGGGACACTGAAGCTTTCTTT.

In DNA, the CDR3 is TGCAGCGTTGATAGGTGGGGGGGCAATGGGGAGCTGTTTTTT. It translates to CSVDRWGGNGELFF. The chain has TRBV29-1 and TRBJ2-2, with D tentatively TRBD2 (7 bases). V dropped 3 bases and J dropped 8 bases, with 16 bases sitting between them. Germline CDR1 is SQVTM and CDR2 is ANQGSEA. This CDR3 spans 14 amino acids.

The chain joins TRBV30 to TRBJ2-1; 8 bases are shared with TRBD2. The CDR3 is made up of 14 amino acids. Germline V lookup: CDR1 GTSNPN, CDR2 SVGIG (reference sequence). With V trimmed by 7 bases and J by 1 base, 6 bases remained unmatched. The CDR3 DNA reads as TGTGCCTCGGGCGGGGGGCCTTCCTACAATGAGCAGTTCTTC. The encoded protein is CASGGGPSYNEQFF.

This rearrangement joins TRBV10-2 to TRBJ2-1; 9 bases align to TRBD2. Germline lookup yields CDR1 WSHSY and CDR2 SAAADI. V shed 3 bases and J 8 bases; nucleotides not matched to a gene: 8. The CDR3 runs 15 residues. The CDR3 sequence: CASSETSGGLHEQFF. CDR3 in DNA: TGCGCCAGCAGTGAAACCAGCGGGGGGTTGCATGAGCAGTTCTTC.